Following are 12 T cell receptor beta chains from one sample sequenced in a study of shared clonotypes between healthy human individuals. Clones were read by immunoSEQ multiplex PCR, and TCRdb kept only the in-frame ones, dropping some. Found here are 700,000 or so clones, 72% of them singletons; the top ten hold 1.8%. Sequencing was performed on memory CD4+ T cells sorted from blood. Stated subset: CD45RA-negative fraction. The origin of the receptors is a woman aged 30 to 39 in good health.

In its sample, this clone was seen a few times. This rearrangement joins TRBV5-1 to TRBJ2-1, with 7 bases that match TRBD1. CDR1 is SGHRS, CDR2 YFSETQ, per germline. The CDR3 covers 13 residues. V shed 4 bases and J 7 bases; nucleotides not matched to a gene: 5. CDR3 DNA: TGCGCCAGCAGCGAACAACAGGGGAATGAGCAGTTCTTC. It codes for CASSEQQGNEQFF.

This sequence joins TRBV4-2 and TRBJ2-7; D assignment may be TRBD1 or TRBD2 (5 bases each). CDR1 LGHNA and CDR2 YNFKEQ come from the germline V gene. CDR3 length: 13 residues. V gave up 2 bases and J gave up 3 bases, with 8 bases separating them. The CDR3 loop is CASSQRDHYEQYF. For the CDR3, the DNA is TGTGCCAGCAGCCAAAGGGACCACTACGAGCAGTACTTC.

This clone occurred a few times. V is TRBV5-1 and J is TRBJ2-3; D may be TRBD2 (7 bases). There are 16 residues in the CDR3. V was pared by 2 bases and J by 1 base, with 14 bases between. In germline, CDR1 is SGHRS, CDR2 YFSETQ. The CDR3 DNA follows: TGCGCCAGCAGCTTCGCACAGGGAGGGGGCACAGATACGCAGTATTTT. It translates to CASSFAQGGGTDTQYF.

The chain couples TRBV10-3 to TRBJ1-5; D not certain. Germline CDR1 reads ENHRY; CDR2 reads SYGVKD. The length of the CDR3 is 13 residues. The V end was cut by 10 bases, the J end by 7 bases, with 17 bases between. CDR3 residues: CATSGPGGQPQHF. For the CDR3, the DNA is TGTGCCACCTCGGGCCCCGGTGGACAGCCCCAGCATTTT.

The genes are TRBV25-1 and TRBJ2-1; TRBD2 agrees at 8 bases. Germline CDR1 reads MGHDK; CDR2 reads SYGVNS. Trimming cost V 3 bases and J 7 bases; bases outside gene matches: 5. CDR3 length: 14 amino acids. The CDR3 here is CASSEPGGGNEQFF. The CDR3 nucleotides read TGTGCCAGCAGTGAGCCGGGAGGGGGGAATGAGCAGTTCTTC.

This chain links TRBV6-1 with TRBJ1-1; 7 bases are a match to TRBD1. Germline V CDR1 and CDR2: MNHNS, SASEGT. Trimming cost V 7 bases and J 4 bases; bases outside gene matches: 9. The CDR3 contains 14 residues. CDR3 nucleotide sequence: TGTGCCAGCATGAACAGGGGAGTTGGCACTGAAGCTTTCTTT. This encodes CASMNRGVGTEAFF.

The chain joins TRBV7-2 to TRBJ1-2, with 9 bases that match TRBD1. V trimming: 7 bases; J trimming: 6 bases; junction bases outside the gene matches: 9. The CDR3 sequence is 14 residues long. CDR1 and CDR2 (germline): SGHTA, FQGNSA. The CDR3 region is CASTDVWTGDGYTF. CDR3 sequence (DNA): TGTGCCAGCACCGATGTCTGGACAGGGGATGGCTACACCTTC.

This clone came up many times. The CDR3 here is CASSPDKGLGGYGYTF. The DNA for the CDR3 is TGTGCCAGCAGCCCTGACAAGGGGTTAGGGGGCTATGGCTACACCTTC. The chain recombines TRBV11-3 with TRBJ1-2, with TRBD1 as a possible D gene (6 bases). This CDR3 spans 16 amino acids. Germline lookup yields CDR1 SGHNT and CDR2 YENEEA. V was trimmed by 5 bases and J by 4 bases, leaving 20 bases between them.

Only one count was recorded for this clone. The chain employs TRBV4-1 and TRBJ2-6, with D perhaps given as TRBD1 or TRBD2 (7 bases each). Germline assignment: CDR1 MGHRA and CDR2 YSYEKL. The CDR3 length is 17 residues. Trimming stripped 7 bases from V and 1 base from J, with 17 bases between. The CDR3 DNA follows: TGCGCCAGCACCCCCCCAGGGGGGGTGTCTGGGGCCAACGTCCTGACTTTC. It translates to CASTPPGGVSGANVLTF.

The chain links TRBV21-1 to TRBJ2-1; TRBD2, as called in the table, went unchecked against the DNA. TRBV21-1 is a documented pseudogene. The CDR3 is 14 amino acids. The CDR3 DNA sequence: TGTGCCAGCAGCGCAGCGTCCTCCTACAATGAGCAGTTCTTC. Translation gives CASSAASSYNEQFF.

This clone was detected a few times. The rearrangement uses TRBV7-8 and TRBJ2-3; 8 nucleotides line up with TRBD2. The CDR3 extends over 15 amino acids. Germline V gene data show CDR1 as SGHVS and CDR2 as FQNEAQ. The trim removed 1 base at V and 8 bases at J, leaving 8 bases unmatched. The DNA for the CDR3 is TGTGCCAGCAGCTTAGAGGGGACTAGAGGTTCTACGCAGTATTTT. Amino acids: CASSLEGTRGSTQYF.

The chain couples TRBV6-5 to TRBJ2-7; 9 bases fit TRBD1. Germline V gene lookup returns CDR1 MNHEY and CDR2 SVGAGI. This CDR3 comprises 14 residues. V lost 5 bases to trimming and J lost 6 bases; unmatched junction nucleotides: 8. The CDR3 nucleotides read TGTGCCAGCAGTACCGGGACAGGGACAGGCGAGCAGTACTTC. This encodes CASSTGTGTGEQYF.